The present entry profiles one T cell receptor beta chain with its context. This receptor's antigen is unknown. A junction boundary mismatches the germline segment, possibly from a read error. The data derive from a study of blood T cell repertoires in COVID-19 (dated by TCRdb to 2019 to 2021). Some background on the complete study: Samples covering the acute and convalescent phases of COVID-19 were provided by collaborators in the United States, Italy and Spain. The material from the prospective study consisted of cDNA or gDNA derived from T cells, B-cell-depleted T cells, or PBMCs. The dataset comprised deeply sampled blood TCRbeta repertoires from subjects exposed to, actively infected with, or recovered from COVID-19. The repertoires were released in a freely available public database meant as a resource for research on the immune response to SARS-CoV-2. The samples were drawn from the first 160 participants of the ongoing ImmuneRACE study and from 1,254 subjects provided by 6 global collaborators. Sample metadata almost always included a de-identified subject ID, COVID-19 status, age in years and sex. HLA class I and class II types, where available, came from metadata supplied by the sample provider rather than from assay-based typing. The investigation overall reported the following: The quantity of clinical and demographic metadata differed by source and by participant and was supplied without curation.

The germline V gene provides CDR1 LGHNA and CDR2 YNFKEQ. The CDR3 holds 15 amino acids from the cysteine to the phenylalanine. Only the CDR3 DNA stays, 45 bases, in frame from base 1. TCRbeta CDR3 regions were amplified from genomic DNA using the immunoSEQ Assay, a bias-controlled multiplex PCR. The paper's data handling went like this. Within the assay, amplification of reference gene primers was used to estimate how many nucleated cells each sample contained. Sequence reads were collapsed and filtered to measure the absolute abundance of every unique TCRbeta CDR3 rearrangement. Productive Simpson clonality was computed per sample as the square root of Simpson's diversity index over productive rearrangements. TCRdb retrieved this table from immuneACCESS and kept in-frame rearrangements only. Not all clones are present; in checked studies, unresolved V genes account for under half, and no reason is known for the remainder. D and trimming were read from the DNA, whereas the V and J calls and clone size are those reported in that table. Across this sample there are about 370,000 clones, with around 91% seen only once. The ten largest account for approximately 1% of the sample.

Participants in the prospective study were aged roughly 18 to 100 years, lived in some 24 United States geographic areas, and enrolled through a virtual design. To assign participants to cohorts, the prospective study relied on clinical history that participants themselves reported in a screening survey and a study questionnaire. ImmuneRACE Cohort 3 recovered participants were defined by two consecutive negative NP/OP PCR tests, healthcare professional clearance, or symptom resolution. Each participant in the prospective study had whole blood, serum and a nasopharyngeal or oropharyngeal swab collected by mobile phlebotomists. Additional blood draws and questionnaires over an approximately 2-month period could optionally be provided by prospective study participants. Before DNA extraction, blood samples from the prospective study were shipped at room temperature or frozen.

The sample was PBMCs or T cells enriched from blood (not recorded which). The sequence joins TRBV4-2 to TRBJ2-7; 12 junctional bases match TRBD2. The clonotype originates from a man between 18 and 35 years old who had recovered from COVID-19. The sequenced DNA: TGTGCCAGCAGCCAAGATCCAGGGACTAGCGGGCGGTCCAACTTC. Translated, this gives CASSQDPGTSGRSNF.